This T cell receptor beta chain came from a study of blood T cell repertoires in COVID-19. Study overall: Specimens from acute and convalescent COVID-19 originated in the United States, Italy and Spain. The cDNA or gDNA used as material had been derived from T cells, B-cell-depleted T cells, or PBMCs.

This clone was seen only once. The CDR3 runs 14 residues. Germline CDR1 reads SNHLY; CDR2 reads FYNNEI. V gave up 4 bases and J gave up 3 bases; unmatched junction bases: 4. Original data processing: It was from reference gene primer amplification that nucleated cell counts were estimated. Clones were read by immunoSEQ multiplex PCR, and TCRdb kept only the in-frame ones, dropping some. V and J calls and clone size follow that table, whereas D and trimming were derived from the DNA. The data show around 29,000 clones, 85% seen once. The material sequenced was peripheral blood. The receptor was isolated from a woman in her sixties or seventies with active COVID-19. The rearrangement joins TRBV2 to TRBJ1-2; 8 bases fit TRBD1. CDR3 DNA: TGTGCCAGCAGTGCCTCGACAGGGGACTATGGCTACACCTTC. The encoded protein is CASSASTGDYGYTF. Supplemented by reference TRBV2 and TRBJ1-2, the full variable domain reads EPEVTQTPSHQVTQMGQEVILRCVPISNHLYFYWYRQILGQKVEFLVSFYNNEISEKSEIFDDQFSVERPDGSNFTLKIRSTKLEDSAMYFCASSASTGDYGYTFGSGTRLTVV.